Below, 8 T cell receptor beta chains from the same sample are listed, as sequenced in a study of T cell responses to AZD1222 COVID-19 vaccine. The assay was immunoSEQ multiplex PCR, and TCRdb's table has in-frame clones only and misses some. This table holds around 120,000 clones, around nine tenths found once. The sequencing used peripheral blood, collected on day 0 of AZD1222 vaccination. The receptors derive from an adult in good health.

In its sample, this clone was seen a few times. J is TRBJ1-1 and V is TRBV4-1; 12 nucleotides align to TRBD1. This CDR3 is 18 amino acids long. Trimming cost V 0 bases and J 3 bases; bases outside gene matches: 8. The germline CDR1 and CDR2 sequences are MGHRA and YSYEKL. The CDR3: CASSQDPGTGGAYTEAFF. In DNA, the CDR3 is TGCGCCAGCAGCCAAGATCCCGGGACAGGGGGCGCCTACACTGAAGCTTTCTTT.

The rearrangement joins TRBV19 to TRBJ1-1, with unresolved D. V was clipped by 1 base and J by 6 bases, with 12 bases between them. Germline CDR1 LNHDA, CDR2 SQIVND (reference sequence). This CDR3 is built from 14 residues. CDR3 sequence: CASSIVAPGAEAFF. In nucleotides, the CDR3 is TGTGCCAGTAGTATAGTGGCCCCAGGAGCTGAAGCTTTCTTT.

This clone was counted once. The rearrangement uses TRBV6-4 and TRBJ1-6; TRBD1 agrees at 8 bases. V was pared by 4 bases and J by 13 bases, with 15 bases of the junction left unmatched. The germline V gene encodes CDR1 MRHNA and CDR2 SNTAGT. This CDR3 contains 16 residues. The CDR3 coding sequence is TGTGCCAGCAGTGCCTCTTCCGGGACAGGATTTGTTCCCCTCCACTTT. Translated: CASSASSGTGFVPLHF.

This clone came up once. V and J are TRBV6-2 or TRBV6-3 and TRBJ2-2, with 8 positions matching TRBD2. V was pared by 5 bases and J by 6 bases, with 11 bases of the junction left unmatched. Germline loops: CDR1 MNHEY, CDR2 SVGEGT. This CDR3 region has 16 residues. The CDR3, as DNA: TGTGCCAGCAGTCAGGGAGGACTAGCATCGGCCGGGGAGCTGTTTTTT. Its protein is CASSQGGLASAGELFF.

V and J are TRBV27 and TRBJ1-3; D is undetermined. V was pared by 4 bases and J by 2 bases, with 12 bases between. Germline values: CDR1 MNHEY, CDR2 SMNVEV (reference sequence). The CDR3 spans 15 residues. The CDR3 reads CASSSHSLAGNTIYF. The CDR3 DNA sequence: TGTGCCAGCAGTTCGCATTCCCTCGCTGGAAACACCATATATTTT.

This chain joins TRBV14 and TRBJ1-3; TRBD1 aligns across 8 bases. CDR3 length: 17 amino acids. Germline values: CDR1 SGHDN, CDR2 FVKESK. The trim removed 2 bases at V and 0 bases at J, leaving 6 bases unmatched. CDR3 sequence: CASSQLQGVVSGNTIYF. The CDR3 DNA reads as TGTGCCAGCAGCCAACTACAGGGGGTTGTCTCTGGAAACACCATATATTTT.

The chain joins TRBV9 to TRBJ2-7, with 7 nucleotides matching TRBD1. The V and J ends lost 4 bases and 2 bases, in that order; junction bases with no gene match: 6. The CDR3 has 14 residues. The V gene's germline CDR1 is SGDLS and CDR2 YYNGEE. CDR3 sequence: CASSTGTATYEQYF. The CDR3 DNA is TGTGCCAGCAGCACGGGGACAGCAACCTACGAGCAGTACTTC. The entire variable domain, with the rest obtained from reference TRBV9 and TRBJ2-7, is as follows: DSGVTQTPKHLITATGQRVTLRCSPRSGDLSVYWYQQSLDQGLQFLIQYYNGEERAKGNILERFSAQQFPDLHSELNLSSLELGDSALYFCASSTGTATYEQYFGPGTRLTVT.

This clone was found once. V and J are TRBV5-1 and TRBJ2-7; possibly TRBD1 for D (5 bases). Germline CDR1 is SGHRS and CDR2 is YFSETQ. The V and J ends lost 4 bases and 3 bases respectively, with 11 bases between them. CDR3 size: 13 residues. The CDR3 coding sequence is TGCGCCAGCAGCCAGGGCTCCGACTACGAGCAGTACTTC. It encodes CASSQGSDYEQYF.